Listed here are 3 T cell receptor beta chains from one sample, sequenced in a study of blood T cell repertoires in COVID-19. This table comes from immunoSEQ multiplex PCR, and its TCRdb copy is limited to in-frame clones, with some not included. The table records about 35,000 clones, around 88% of them present only once. Material for sequencing was peripheral blood. These receptors all stem from a woman aged 70 to 79 with active COVID-19.

This clone was counted once. This chain connects TRBV5-6 to TRBJ1-4, with a tentative D call TRBD1 (5 bases). V dropped 7 bases and J dropped 3 bases, with 10 bases sitting between them. CDR3 size: 13 residues. CDR1 and CDR2 (germline): SGHDT, YYEEEE. CDR3 in DNA: TGTGCCAGCGGTCAGGGTCCTAATGAAAAACTGTTTTTT. Protein product: CASGQGPNEKLFF.

This chain connects TRBV24-1 to TRBJ2-7, with a possible D match to TRBD2 (6 bases). CDR1 is KGHDR, CDR2 SFDVKD, per germline. This CDR3 contains 12 residues. DNA of the CDR3: TGTGCCACCAGTGAACAGGAGCCGGGACTGGTAGTC. This codes for CATSEQEPGLVV.

The chain combines TRBV11-2 with TRBJ2-5, with D possibly TRBD2 on 5 matching bases. Germline values: CDR1 SGHAT, CDR2 FQNNGV. The CDR3 loop spans 13 amino acids. V lost 5 bases and J lost 5, with 12 bases in between. The CDR3 region has the DNA TGTGCCAGCAGCCGGGAACTCCAGGAGACCCAGTACTTC. This gives the protein CASSRELQETQYF.